This passage covers 9 T cell receptor beta chains from one sample sequenced in a study of OX40 agonist ivuxolimab in advanced cancers. Only in-frame clones appear in the TCRdb table, and some are missing; sequencing was by immunoSEQ multiplex PCR. The data hold 100,000 or so clones, with approximately 90% observed a single time. Sequencing was performed on CD4+ or CD8+ T cells sorted from blood, taken in a trial of the OX40 agonist ivuxolimab. Every receptor here comes from an adult with an advanced solid tumor such as melanoma, head and neck, liver or kidney cancer.

The V gene is TRBV28, the J gene TRBJ1-2; 7 nucleotides line up with TRBD1. Germline V lookup: CDR1 MDHEN, CDR2 SYDVKM. This CDR3 has 13 residues. V was clipped by 5 bases and J by 6 bases; unmatched bases: 6. In DNA form, the CDR3 reads TGTGCCAGCAGTATGGGACAGCAAGATGGCTACACCTTC. Translating it yields CASSMGQQDGYTF.

The rearrangement links TRBV6-4 to TRBJ2-7; no firm D call. This CDR3 spans 15 amino acids. Germline CDR1 MRHNA, CDR2 SNTAGT. Trimming left V 0 bases short and J 4 bases short, with 13 bases between. The CDR3 loop reads CASSDSKCARYEQYF. The CDR3 bases are TGTGCCAGCAGTGACTCGAAATGTGCACGGTACGAGCAGTACTTC.

This chain connects TRBV6-5 to TRBJ2-7; D gene unclear. CDR1 and CDR2 (germline): MNHEY, SVGAGI. Deletions cut 2 bases from V and 6 bases from J, with 5 bases between. The CDR3 is 11 residues long. The CDR3 loop reads CASSYGVEQYF. CDR3 DNA: TGTGCCAGCAGTTACGGGGTCGAGCAGTACTTC.

This clone was detected a few times. The rearrangement links TRBV2 to TRBJ1-1, with 10 bases lining up with TRBD1. The junction had 9 bases not matched to a gene; V was cut back by 4 bases and J by 4 bases. CDR1 and CDR2 from the germline V gene are SNHLY and FYNNEI. The CDR3 loop spans 16 amino acids. In DNA, the CDR3 is TGTGCCAGCAGTGGAGGGACAGGGGCTCTGAGCACTGAAGCTTTCTTT. The encoded protein is CASSGGTGALSTEAFF. Using reference TRBV2 and TRBJ1-1 for the parts outside the CDR3, the full variable domain is EPEVTQTPSHQVTQMGQEVILRCVPISNHLYFYWYRQILGQKVEFLVSFYNNEISEKSEIFDDQFSVERPDGSNFTLKIRSTKLEDSAMYFCASSGGTGALSTEAFFGQGTRLTVV.

V and J are TRBV11-2 and TRBJ1-1; TRBD1 is a possible D gene (5 bases). This CDR3 spans 13 amino acids. Trimming cost V 5 bases and J 6 bases, with 13 bases left between them. Germline CDR1 is SGHAT and CDR2 is FQNNGV. In DNA form, the CDR3 reads TGTGCCAGCAGCCACCTCGGGGGTTCTGAAGCTTTCTTT. Translated, it gives CASSHLGGSEAFF.

This chain uses TRBV19 with TRBJ1-2; D remains ambiguous. V was cut by 0 bases and J by 8 bases, with 16 bases left in between. In germline, CDR1 is LNHDA, CDR2 SQIVND (reference sequence). This CDR3 is 15 amino acids long. The CDR3 spells CASSIDATVLSGYTF. For the CDR3, the DNA is TGTGCCAGTAGTATAGACGCAACGGTCTTGTCCGGCTACACCTTC.

This clone appeared a single time. V is TRBV2 and J is TRBJ2-5; possibly TRBD1 or TRBD2 for D (6 bases each). Germline V gives CDR1 SNHLY, CDR2 FYNNEI. The CDR3 loop spans 12 amino acids. The CDR3 coding sequence is TGTGCTATCGGGGGCAGTCAAGAGACCCAGTACTTC. The encoded protein is CAIGGSQETQYF.

This CDR3 reads CASSRTRADEQFF. CDR3 bases: TGTGCCAGCAGTCGAACTAGGGCGGATGAGCAGTTCTTC. The V and J genes are TRBV6-1 and TRBJ2-1; weak D call: TRBD2 (5 bases). The CDR3 covers 13 residues. Trimming stripped 5 bases from V and 8 bases from J, with 13 bases between. Germline V gene sequence: CDR1 MNHNS, CDR2 SASEGT.

The chain uses TRBV28 and TRBJ1-5, with D maybe TRBD1 (5 bases). V was clipped by 8 bases and J by 4 bases, with 18 bases between them. CDR1 MDHEN and CDR2 SYDVKM come from the germline V gene. The CDR3 covers 15 residues. The CDR3 DNA reads as TGTGCCAGCGCTTTTGTGGGGACGGGAAATCAGCCCCAGCATTTT. It codes for CASAFVGTGNQPQHF.